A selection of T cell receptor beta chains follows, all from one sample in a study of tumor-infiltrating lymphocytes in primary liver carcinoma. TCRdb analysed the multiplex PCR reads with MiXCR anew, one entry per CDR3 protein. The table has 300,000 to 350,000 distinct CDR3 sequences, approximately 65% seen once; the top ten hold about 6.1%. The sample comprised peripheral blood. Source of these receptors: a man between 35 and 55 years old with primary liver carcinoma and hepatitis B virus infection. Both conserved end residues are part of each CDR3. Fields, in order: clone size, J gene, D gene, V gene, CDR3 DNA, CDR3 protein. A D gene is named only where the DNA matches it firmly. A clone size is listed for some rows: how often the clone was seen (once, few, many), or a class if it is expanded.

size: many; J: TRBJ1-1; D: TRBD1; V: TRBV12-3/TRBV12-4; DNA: TGTGCCAGCAGCCCATTGACAGGGAGGGCTGAAGCTTTCTTT; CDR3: CASSPLTGRAEAFF
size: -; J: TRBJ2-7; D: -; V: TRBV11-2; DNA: TGTGCCAGCATCACAACGGGACAAGGGGACTACGAGCAGTACTTC; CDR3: CASITTGQGDYEQYF
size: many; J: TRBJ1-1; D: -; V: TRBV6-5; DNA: TGTGCCAGCAGTTTTGGGAGAAACACTGAAGCTTTCTTT; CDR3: CASSFGRNTEAFF
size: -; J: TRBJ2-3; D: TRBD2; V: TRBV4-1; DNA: TGCGCCACCAACCAGGTGACTAGCGGGAGTGTATACACAGATACGCAGTATTTT; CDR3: CATNQVTSGSVYTDTQYF
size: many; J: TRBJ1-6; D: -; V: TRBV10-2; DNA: TGCGCCAGCAGCCCCGGTGCACCCTCACCCCTCCACTTT; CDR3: CASSPGAPSPLHF
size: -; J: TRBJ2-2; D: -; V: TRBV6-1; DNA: TGTCCCAGCAGTGATTTCGGGACCGGGGAGCTGTTTTTT; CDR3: CPSSDFGTGELFF
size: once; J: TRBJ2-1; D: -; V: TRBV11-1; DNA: TGTGCCAGCAGCTCTGGACAGTTCAATGAGCAGTTCTTT; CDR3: CASSSGQFNEQFF
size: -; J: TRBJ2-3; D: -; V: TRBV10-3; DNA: TGTGCCATCGGTGAGGACCACACAGATACGCAGTATTTT; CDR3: CAIGEDHTDTQYF
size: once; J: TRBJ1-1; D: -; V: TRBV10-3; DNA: TGTGCCATCAGTGTGTCGAACAGGGACACTGAAGCTTTCTTT; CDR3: CAISVSNRDTEAFF
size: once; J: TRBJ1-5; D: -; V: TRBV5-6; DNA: TGTGCCAACAGCTTGGGGGCAGGGAGGGCTCAGCCCCAGCATTTC; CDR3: CANSLGAGRAQPQHF
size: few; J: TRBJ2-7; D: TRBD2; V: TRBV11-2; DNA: TGTGCCAGCAGCTTGTCTAGCGGGAGTAACGAGCAGTACTTC; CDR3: CASSLSSGSNEQYF
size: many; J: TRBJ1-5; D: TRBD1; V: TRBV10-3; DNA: TGTGCCATCAGTGAGTCAGGGGGCGGGAGTCAGCCCCAGCATTTT; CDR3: CAISESGGGSQPQHF
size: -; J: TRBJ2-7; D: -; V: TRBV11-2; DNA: TGTGCCAGCAGCTTATATCTCTCTTACGAGCAGTACTTC; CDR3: CASSLYLSYEQYF
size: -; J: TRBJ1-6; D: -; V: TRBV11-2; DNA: TGTGCAAGCAGCTTAGAACGTGGGACCCTCAACTTT; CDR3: CASSLERGTLNF
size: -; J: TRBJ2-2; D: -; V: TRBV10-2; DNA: TGCGCCAGCAGCGACAGGTCGAACACCGGGGAGCTGTTTTTT; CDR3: CASSDRSNTGELFF
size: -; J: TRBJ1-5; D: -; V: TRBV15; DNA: TGTGCCACCAGCAGAGTATCCGGGGTGGGCAATCAGCCCCAGCATTTT; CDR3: CATSRVSGVGNQPQHF
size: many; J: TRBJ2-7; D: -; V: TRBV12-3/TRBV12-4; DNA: TGTGCCAGCAGCACAAGCAACATGTACTACGAGCAGTACTTC; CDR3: CASSTSNMYYEQYF
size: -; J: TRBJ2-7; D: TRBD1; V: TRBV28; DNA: TGTGCCAGCAGCTGGGACAGGGGGATGTCCTACGAGCAGTACTTC; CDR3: CASSWDRGMSYEQYF
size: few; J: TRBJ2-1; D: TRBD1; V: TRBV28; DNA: TGTGCCAGCAGTTTAGGGGACAGGGCCAATGAGCAGTTCTTC; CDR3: CASSLGDRANEQFF
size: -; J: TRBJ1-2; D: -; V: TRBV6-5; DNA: TGTGCCAGCAGTTACACTAAACGGGGCAACTATGGCTACACCTTC; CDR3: CASSYTKRGNYGYTF
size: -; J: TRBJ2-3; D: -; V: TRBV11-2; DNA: TGTGCTAGCAGCTTCGGGGGTGCGGATACGCAGTATTTT; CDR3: CASSFGGADTQYF
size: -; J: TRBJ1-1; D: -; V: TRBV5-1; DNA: TGCGCCAGCAGCTTCGACACGGGCCGGGCTTTCTTT; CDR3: CASSFDTGRAFF
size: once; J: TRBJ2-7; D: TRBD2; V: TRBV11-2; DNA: TGTGCCAGCAGCTACGAACACGCGCGACTAGCTGGTTACGAGCAGTACTTC; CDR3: CASSYEHARLAGYEQYF
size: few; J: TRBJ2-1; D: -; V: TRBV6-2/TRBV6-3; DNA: TGTGCCAGCGGAAAAGAAGCCTACAATGAGCAGTTCTTC; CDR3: CASGKEAYNEQFF
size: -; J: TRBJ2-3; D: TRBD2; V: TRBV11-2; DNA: TGTGTCAGTAGCTTCCGACTAGCGGAACACACAGATACGCAGTATTTT; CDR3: CVSSFRLAEHTDTQYF
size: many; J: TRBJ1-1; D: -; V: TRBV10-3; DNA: TGTGCCATCAGTGAGGGGCGGATAAACACTGAAGCTTTCTTT; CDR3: CAISEGRINTEAFF
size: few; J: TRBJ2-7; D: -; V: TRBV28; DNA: TGTGCCAGCAGTAACGACAACTCCTACGAGCAGTACTTC; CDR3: CASSNDNSYEQYF
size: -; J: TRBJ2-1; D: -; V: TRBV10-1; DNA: TGCGCCAGCAGTGAGTCAACAACTAGGAGCTCCTACAATGAGCAGTTCTTC; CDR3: CASSESTTRSSYNEQFF
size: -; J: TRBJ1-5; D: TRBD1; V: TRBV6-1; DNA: TGTACCAGCAGAGGGACAGGGACTAGCCAGCCCCAGCATTTT; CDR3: CTSRGTGTSQPQHF
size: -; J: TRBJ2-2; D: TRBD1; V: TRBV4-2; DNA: TGTGTCAGCTCTCCGGACAGGGTGAATACCGGGGAGCTGTTTTTT; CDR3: CVSSPDRVNTGELFF
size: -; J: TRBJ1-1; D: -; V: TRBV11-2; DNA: TGTGCCAGCAGCCCTGATCCTGTCCTCGGGGCTCTCTTT; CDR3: CASSPDPVLGALF
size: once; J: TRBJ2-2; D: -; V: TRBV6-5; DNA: TGTGCCAGCAGCCCTCCTATGAACACCGGGGAGCTGTTTTTT; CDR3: CASSPPMNTGELFF
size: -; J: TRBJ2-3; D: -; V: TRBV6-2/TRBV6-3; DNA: TGTGCCAGCAGTTACTCGAGTCCTAACACAGATACGCAGTATTTT; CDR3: CASSYSSPNTDTQYF
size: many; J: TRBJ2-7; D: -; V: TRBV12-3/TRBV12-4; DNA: TGTGCCAGCAGTCTTACCCTATCGGAGCAGTACTTC; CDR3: CASSLTLSEQYF
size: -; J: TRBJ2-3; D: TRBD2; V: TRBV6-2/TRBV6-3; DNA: TGTGCCAGCAGTTACTCTCCAACCGGGGGGGGCACAGATGCGCAGTATTTT; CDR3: CASSYSPTGGGTDAQYF
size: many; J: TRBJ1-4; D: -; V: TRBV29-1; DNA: TGCAGCGTTGAAGATGGTGAATGGCCGAAACTGTTTTTT; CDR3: CSVEDGEWPKLFF
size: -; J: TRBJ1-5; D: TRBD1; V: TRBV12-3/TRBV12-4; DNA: TGTGCCAGCAGTACAACTCCGGGACAGGGCAATCAGCCCCAGCATTTT; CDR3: CASSTTPGQGNQPQHF
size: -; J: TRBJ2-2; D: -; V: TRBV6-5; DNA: TGTGCCGGCAATCGGGTGGGAAACACAGGGGAGCTGTTTTTT; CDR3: CAGNRVGNTGELFF
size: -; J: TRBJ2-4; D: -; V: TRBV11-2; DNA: TGTGCGTCCCAACGTGGAAACACTCAGTACTTC; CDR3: CASQRGNTQYF
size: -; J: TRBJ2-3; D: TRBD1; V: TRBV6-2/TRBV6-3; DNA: TGTGCCAGCAGGACAGGGGTTGGCAAAGATACGCAGTATTTT; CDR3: CASRTGVGKDTQYF
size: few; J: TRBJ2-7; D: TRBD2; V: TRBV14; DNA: TGTGCCAGCAGCCAAGGGGGACTAGCCTACGAGCAGTACTTC; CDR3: CASSQGGLAYEQYF
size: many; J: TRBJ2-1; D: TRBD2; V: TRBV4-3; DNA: TGCGCCAGCAGCCAAGGAAGGGCTAGCGGGAGGGCCGGGCAGTTCTTC; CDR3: CASSQGRASGRAGQFF
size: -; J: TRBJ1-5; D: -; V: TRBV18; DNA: TGTGCCAGCTCACCAGGAACATATCAGCCCCAGCATTTT; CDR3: CASSPGTYQPQHF
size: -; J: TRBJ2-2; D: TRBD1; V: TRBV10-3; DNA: TGTGCCACCAGCAACCGGGACAGTTACACCGGGGAGCTGTTTTTT; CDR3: CATSNRDSYTGELFF
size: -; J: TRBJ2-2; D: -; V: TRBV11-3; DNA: TGTACCAGCAGCTCAGGTGGGAACACCGGGAAGCTGTTTTTT; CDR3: CTSSSGGNTGKLFF
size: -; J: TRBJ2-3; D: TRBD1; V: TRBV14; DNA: TGTGCCAGCAGCCCCAGGGGGATCGTTGGTCTAGTTACGAAGTATTTT; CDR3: CASSPRGIVGLVTKYF
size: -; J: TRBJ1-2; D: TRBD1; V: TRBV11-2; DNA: TGTGCCAGCAGCCCCGGGACAGGGATGGAGAACTGTGGCTACACCTTC; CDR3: CASSPGTGMENCGYTF
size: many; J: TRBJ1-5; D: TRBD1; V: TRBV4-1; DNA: TGCGCCAGCAGCCAAGTATACAGGGGAATGGACCCTGACGGACAGCCCCAGCATTTT; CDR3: CASSQVYRGMDPDGQPQHF
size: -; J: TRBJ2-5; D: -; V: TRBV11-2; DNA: TGTGCCAGAAGGAAAATCCCCCGAGAGACCCAGTATTTC; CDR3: CARRKIPRETQYF
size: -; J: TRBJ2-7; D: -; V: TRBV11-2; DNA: TGTGCCAGCAGCCTCAGGACGGATGCTGGCGAGCAGTACTTC; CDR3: CASSLRTDAGEQYF